Listed below are T cell receptor beta chains from one sample, sequenced in a study of T-cell memory formation after mild COVID-19. TCRdb recomputed calls from the 5' RACE reads with MiXCR, one row per CDR3 protein. The sample yields about 360,000 distinct CDR3 sequences, approximately 13% seen once. The sequencing input was PBMCs or a T cell subset sorted from them (not recorded which). Receptors were obtained from a man younger than 30 who had mild COVID-19 (a few samples of this study predate the infection). Cell type and time point are not known. Each CDR3 is given with its conserved first and last residue. D genes are given only for firm matches. Clone size, where shown, is once, few, many, or a class for clones that have expanded.

d_gene	abundance	v_gene	j_gene	CDR3nt	CDR3aa
NA	few	TRBV7-2	TRBJ1-6	TGTGCCAGCAGCTTATTCCGCGGGGGTAATGGTTCACCCCTCCACTTT	CASSLFRGGNGSPLHF
NA	few	TRBV6-5	TRBJ2-5	TGTGCCAGCAGTTACCGAGGCTGGCGGGGGCTTTCCCGGGAGACCCAGTACTTC	CASSYRGWRGLSRETQYF
NA	few	TRBV5-6	TRBJ1-1	TGTGCCAGCAGGGAAACGGTGAACACTGAAGCTTTCTTT	CASRETVNTEAFF
NA	NA	TRBV7-9	TRBJ2-4	TGTGCCAGCAGCTCGAACCCACCAGGGGTTGGGGCCAAAAACATTCAGTACTTC	CASSSNPPGVGAKNIQYF
NA	NA	TRBV20-1	TRBJ2-1	TGCAGTGCTGGACTCGACGTCCTCGGCAATGAGCAGTTCTTC	CSAGLDVLGNEQFF
NA	few	TRBV20-1	TRBJ2-3	TGCAGTGCTATAGCCGGGCCTAGCACAGATACGCAGTATTTT	CSAIAGPSTDTQYF
NA	few	TRBV7-2	TRBJ2-7	TGTGCCAGCAGCTTAGAAGTGACAGCGAGAGAGCAGTACTTC	CASSLEVTAREQYF
TRBD1	few	TRBV4-1	TRBJ2-1	TGCGCCAGCAGCCAGCGACAGGGGAGCTCCTACAATGAGCAGTTCTTC	CASSQRQGSSYNEQFF
NA	NA	TRBV14	TRBJ2-1	TGTGCCAGCAGCCATCACCAGAATGAGCAGTTCTTC	CASSHHQNEQFF
NA	many	TRBV4-1	TRBJ2-3	TGCGCCAGCAGCCAAGACTGGATACCTAACACAGATACGCAGTATTTT	CASSQDWIPNTDTQYF
NA	many	TRBV28	TRBJ1-4	TGTGCCAGCAGTTTTCCGAGGGATGAAAAACTGTTTTTT	CASSFPRDEKLFF
TRBD1	NA	TRBV20-1	TRBJ1-5	TGCAGTGCTAGCACCGGGACAGGTTATCTTATTCAGCCCCAGCATTTT	CSASTGTGYLIQPQHF
NA	many	TRBV3-2	TRBJ2-3	TGTGCCAGCAGCCAAGAGAGGACTAGCGAAAGGGATACGCAGTATTTT	CASSQERTSERDTQYF
NA	NA	TRBV5-5	TRBJ1-4	TGTGCCAGCAGTTTGGAGCCAAGCGACCGCGGACTGTTTTTT	CASSLEPSDRGLFF
NA	NA	TRBV5-1	TRBJ2-5	TGCGCCAGCAGCTTGGCTAGGCGGATCGAAGAGACCCAGTACTTC	CASSLARRIEETQYF
NA	NA	TRBV20-1	TRBJ1-5	TGCAGTGCTACTTCAGGGTTTAGCAATCAGCCCCAGCATTTT	CSATSGFSNQPQHF
NA	few	TRBV27	TRBJ2-7	TGTGCCAGCAGCTCGCAGGGAGGAAACGAGCAGTACTTC	CASSSQGGNEQYF
NA	NA	TRBV15	TRBJ1-6	TGTGCCACCAGCAGAGTCTCAGGGGAGGGTTCACCCCTCCACTTT	CATSRVSGEGSPLHF
NA	NA	TRBV7-3	TRBJ1-1	TGTGCCAGCAGCCTCTTTAGGGGCACTGAAGCTTTCTTT	CASSLFRGTEAFF
TRBD1	NA	TRBV7-9	TRBJ1-1	TGTGCCAGCAGGGCGGGGACAGGGAGAGGTGAAGCTTTCTTT	CASRAGTGRGEAFF
TRBD2	NA	TRBV2	TRBJ2-1	TGTGCCAGCAGTAAGGTAGCGGGGATTTACAATGAGCAGTTCTTC	CASSKVAGIYNEQFF
NA	few	TRBV9	TRBJ2-5	TGTGCCAGCAGCACCTCGTACCAAGAGACCCAGTACTTC	CASSTSYQETQYF
NA	NA	TRBV6-5	TRBJ2-3	TGTGCCAGCAGTTATAATCCAGATACGCAGTATTTT	CASSYNPDTQYF
NA	NA	TRBV11-2	TRBJ1-6	TGTGCCAGCAGCTTAGATCACGGAGGGTGGTCCTATAATTCACCCCTCCACTTT	CASSLDHGGWSYNSPLHF
TRBD1	few	TRBV5-4	TRBJ2-5	TGTGCCAGCAGGGGGATCACAGGGGGCTACGAGACCCAGTACTTC	CASRGITGGYETQYF
NA	few	TRBV9	TRBJ1-1	TGTGCCAGCAGCGTAGTAACGCTGTACACTGAAGCTTTCTTT	CASSVVTLYTEAFF
NA	few	TRBV7-9	TRBJ2-5	TGTGCCAGCAGCAACCCCGGGGAGACCCAGTACTTC	CASSNPGETQYF
NA	NA	TRBV30	TRBJ1-2	TGTGCCTGGACTCCGGGGGGACATGGCTACACCTTC	CAWTPGGHGYTF
NA	NA	TRBV7-8	TRBJ2-3	TGTGCCAGCAGCTTAGGTGCGGGGAGGAACTCTGATACGCAGTATTTT	CASSLGAGRNSDTQYF
NA	NA	TRBV9	TRBJ1-2	TGTGCCAGCAGCGCGGAAGGGGGGAGGCCCACCTTC	CASSAEGGRPTF
NA	NA	TRBV7-2	TRBJ1-1	TGTGCCAGCAGCTTCTGGTCGGGAGCTTTCTTT	CASSFWSGAFF
NA	many	TRBV5-1	TRBJ1-1	TGCGCCAGCAGCTTGCTGGCCTACACTGAAGCTTTCTTT	CASSLLAYTEAFF
TRBD1	NA	TRBV7-9	TRBJ1-3	TGTGCCAGCAGCTTAAGGGACAGGGGCAACTCTGGAAACACCATATATTTT	CASSLRDRGNSGNTIYF
NA	few	TRBV4-3	TRBJ1-4	TGCGCCAGCAGCCAAGGGGTAGCGGGGCCGGGTAATGAAAAACTGTTTTTT	CASSQGVAGPGNEKLFF
NA	NA	TRBV6-2/TRBV6-3	TRBJ2-3	TGTGCCAGCAGCGGTCCCCCTAGGGATACGCAGTATTTT	CASSGPPRDTQYF
NA	few	TRBV12-3/TRBV12-4	TRBJ2-5	TGTGCCAGCAGTTTATGGGGGATCCAAGAGACCCAGTACTTC	CASSLWGIQETQYF
TRBD1	NA	TRBV7-8	TRBJ1-2	TGTGCCAGCAGCACCAAACAGGGGCTGGGCTATGGCTACACCTTC	CASSTKQGLGYGYTF
NA	few	TRBV3-1	TRBJ1-6	TGTGCCAGCAGCCAAGTTAGTGAGACTTCACCCCTCCACTTT	CASSQVSETSPLHF
TRBD2	NA	TRBV9	TRBJ2-2	TGTGCCAGCAGCCCTCATGCCGGGACTAGTGGTGCCGGGGAGCTGTTTTTT	CASSPHAGTSGAGELFF
TRBD1	NA	TRBV11-2	TRBJ1-5	TGTGCCAGCAGCGGACAGGGATATGACAATCAGCCCCAGCATTTT	CASSGQGYDNQPQHF
NA	NA	TRBV20-1	TRBJ1-1	TGCAGTGCTAGAGTCACCTCGGCAGTGGCCCTGCGGACTGAAGCTTTCTTT	CSARVTSAVALRTEAFF
NA	many	TRBV27	TRBJ2-4	TGTGCCAGCAGTTTGTGGCTTACCTTAGCCAAAAACATTCAGTACTTC	CASSLWLTLAKNIQYF
NA	few	TRBV3-1	TRBJ2-3	TGTGCCAGCAGCCAAAGTTCAGATACGCAGTATTTT	CASSQSSDTQYF
NA	few	TRBV12-3/TRBV12-4	TRBJ2-7	TGTGCCAGCAGTGCCAACCGGGTATACTCCTACGAGCAGTACTTC	CASSANRVYSYEQYF
NA	NA	TRBV5-1	TRBJ1-1	TGCGCCAGCAGCTTGACGGAGGGTCTCCCTGAAGCTTTCTTT	CASSLTEGLPEAFF
NA	few	TRBV12-3/TRBV12-4	TRBJ2-3	TGTGCCAGCAGTGCCACAGATACGCAGTATTTT	CASSATDTQYF
TRBD2	few	TRBV6-5	TRBJ2-3	TGTGCCAGCAGTTATAGCGGGGGGCGGCCCTTCCCAGATACGCAGTATTTT	CASSYSGGRPFPDTQYF
NA	NA	TRBV5-1	TRBJ2-1	TGCGCCAGCAGCCTGGACGCCTCCTACAATGAGCAGTTCTTC	CASSLDASYNEQFF
NA	NA	TRBV4-3	TRBJ2-3	TGCGCCAGCAGCCAAGGGGACTTTAGGGTCTACACAGATACGCAGTATTTT	CASSQGDFRVYTDTQYF
NA	few	TRBV11-2	TRBJ2-5	TGTGCCAGCAGCTCCCTACGAGCAGGGGTAAAGACCCAGTACTTC	CASSSLRAGVKTQYF
NA	many	TRBV5-1	TRBJ2-3	TGCGCCAGCAGCTTGGTACCCACAGATACGCAGTATTTT	CASSLVPTDTQYF
NA	few	TRBV7-2	TRBJ2-5	TGTGCCAGCAGCTTAGGAGGGACAGAGACCCAGTACTTC	CASSLGGTETQYF
NA	NA	TRBV6-2/TRBV6-3	TRBJ2-3	TGTGCCAGCAAGGCGAGCGGGACAGATACGCAGTATTTT	CASKASGTDTQYF
TRBD1	few	TRBV20-1	TRBJ2-7	TGCAGTGCTGTACCGGGACAGGGCTATAGCGAGCAGTACTTC	CSAVPGQGYSEQYF
TRBD1	few	TRBV4-3	TRBJ1-2	TGCGCCAGCAGAGCCGGGACAGGGAACTATGGCTACACCTTC	CASRAGTGNYGYTF